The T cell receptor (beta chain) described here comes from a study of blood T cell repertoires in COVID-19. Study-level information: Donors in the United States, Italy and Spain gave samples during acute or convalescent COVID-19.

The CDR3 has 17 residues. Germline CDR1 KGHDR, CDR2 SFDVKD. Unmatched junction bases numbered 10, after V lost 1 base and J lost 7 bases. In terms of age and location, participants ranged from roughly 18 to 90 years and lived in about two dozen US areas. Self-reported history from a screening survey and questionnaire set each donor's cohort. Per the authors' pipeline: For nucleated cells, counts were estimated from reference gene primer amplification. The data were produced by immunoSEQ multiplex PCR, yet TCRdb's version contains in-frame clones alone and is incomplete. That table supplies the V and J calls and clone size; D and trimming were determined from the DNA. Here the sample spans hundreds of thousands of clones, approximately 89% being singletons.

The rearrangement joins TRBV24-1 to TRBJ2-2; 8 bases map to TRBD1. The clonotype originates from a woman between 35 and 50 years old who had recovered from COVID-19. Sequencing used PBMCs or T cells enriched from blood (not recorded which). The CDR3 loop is CATSDFYETGVSGELFF. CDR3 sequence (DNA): TGTGCCACCAGTGATTTCTATGAGACAGGGGTGAGCGGGGAGCTGTTTTTT.